Sequencing of this T cell receptor beta chain was carried out in a study of shared clonotypes between healthy human individuals. Study as a whole: Each donor had three CD4 naive, three CD4 memory, two CD8 naive and one CD8 memory plate. Findings and caveats of the study: Non-shared clonotypes had lower generation probabilities than clonotypes shared by all four sorted-subset donors.

A remark on this clone: Its specificity is not known.

The CDR3 totals 14 residues. Germline V gene data show CDR1 as MNHEY and CDR2 as SMNVEV (reference sequence). The ends lost 7 bases at V and 6 bases at J; junction bases unmatched: 8. CD45RO-negative CD8 cells positively selected for CCR7 made up the naive population, which excluded terminally differentiated effector memory CD45RA+ cells. The authors' processing: ImmunoSEQ output held junction-only sequences without quality scores, so filtering differed. Profiling relied on immunoSEQ multiplex PCR, and the TCRdb table lists in-frame clones only, not all of them. D and trimming were read from the DNA, whereas the V and J calls and clone size are those reported in that table. The sample carries some 2.1 million clones, around 96% recorded once.

Sequencing was done on a sample of naive CD8+ T cells sorted from blood. This chain joins TRBV27 and TRBJ2-1; 8 bases agree with TRBD2. The sequence was obtained from a man aged 18 to 29 in good health. CDR3 nucleotides: TGTGCCAGCACTTCCGGGGGGGCCCTCAATGAGCAGTTCTTC. It encodes CASTSGGALNEQFF.